This TCR beta chain was documented in a study of beta chain features in type 1 diabetes. Study findings and constraints: Reads derived from cDNA could over-represent cells showing high TCR expression.

There are 13 residues in the CDR3. Between the trimmed V and J ends, which lost 5 bases and 6 bases, there was a span of 13 bases. The germline gives CDR1 LNHNV, CDR2 YYDKDF (reference sequence). A remark on this clone: As yet, its antigen is unknown.

The isolated RNA, all of it, was reverse transcribed, so expressed TCRB transcripts were what got sequenced. Produced via immunoSEQ multiplex PCR; TCRdb's table is partial and in-frame only. This repertoire shows under 900,000 clones, about a sixth found once; its top ten account for around 0.02%. The source material was naive CD4+ T cells from blood. The clonotype was recovered from a woman aged 18-29 years in good health. V and J are TRBV15 and TRBJ2-5; weak D call: TRBD2 (6 bases). CDR3 in DNA: TGTGCCACCAGCCCTCCCGGGAGCAAGACCCAGTACTTC. This translates into CATSPPGSKTQYF.